Following are 25 T cell receptor beta chains from one sample sequenced in a study of blood T cell repertoires in COVID-19. TCRdb's copy holds only in-frame clones and misses some; the assay was immunoSEQ multiplex PCR. The data show about 230,000 clones, roughly 89% seen once. Sample: PBMCs or T cells enriched from blood (not recorded which). These receptors originate from a woman in her 30s with acute COVID-19.

V usage is TRBV29-1 and J usage is TRBJ2-5, with a possible D match to TRBD2 (5 bases). V dropped 2 bases and J dropped 5 bases, with 9 bases sitting between them. Germline CDR1 and CDR2: SQVTM and ANQGSEA. This CDR3 is 12 amino acids long. CDR3 nucleotide sequence: TGCAGCGTTGAAATCCAGCGGGAGACCCAGTACTTC. It encodes CSVEIQRETQYF.

This sequence joins TRBV7-9 and TRBJ1-1; TRBD1 matches at 7 bases. This CDR3 comprises 15 residues. J was trimmed by 0 bases and V by 1 base; bases with no gene match: 2. Germline V gives CDR1 SEHNR, CDR2 FQNEAQ (reference sequence). This CDR3 reads CASSLEGTVNTEAFF. CDR3 coding DNA: TGTGCCAGCAGCTTAGAGGGGACAGTGAACACTGAAGCTTTCTTT.

CDR3 amino acids: CASTPAGGNQPQHF. In DNA form, the CDR3 reads TGTGCCAGCACCCCGGCAGGGGGCAATCAGCCCCAGCATTTT. The chain joins TRBV6-5 to TRBJ1-5; weak D call: TRBD1 (6 bases). This CDR3 spans 14 amino acids. Trimming pared 7 bases from V and 2 bases from J, leaving 12 bases between. The germline V gene encodes CDR1 MNHEY and CDR2 SVGAGI.

The V gene is TRBV2, the J gene TRBJ2-3, with 8 bases aligning to TRBD2. Germline CDR1 reads SNHLY; CDR2 reads FYNNEI. Trimming removed 6 bases from V and 4 bases from J; junction bases left unmatched: 6. This CDR3 has 14 residues. The CDR3 nucleotides are TGTGCCAGCAGCCCCACTAGCGGCCCAGATACGCAGTATTTT. Translation: CASSPTSGPDTQYF.

The chain's CDR3 is CASSLGAGRYEKLFF. The CDR3 bases are TGTGCCAGCAGCTTAGGGGCAGGGAGGTACGAAAAACTGTTTTTT. The chain couples TRBV7-8 to TRBJ1-4; D is perhaps TRBD1 (5 bases). The CDR3 consists of 15 residues. CDR1 is SGHVS and CDR2 is FQNEAQ in the germline V gene. V gave up 1 base and J gave up 8 bases, with 14 bases separating them.

V usage is TRBV9 and J usage is TRBJ2-1, with 7 bases matching TRBD1. The CDR3 is made up of 14 amino acids. Per the germline V gene, CDR1 is SGDLS and CDR2 is YYNGEE. Trimming removed 3 bases from V and 4 bases from J; junction bases left unmatched: 4. The CDR3 spells CASSGGDSYNEQFF. In DNA, the CDR3 is TGTGCCAGCAGCGGAGGGGACAGTTACAATGAGCAGTTCTTC.

The V and J genes are TRBV28 and TRBJ1-5, with 10 bases lining up with TRBD1. The CDR3 has 15 amino acids. V lost 5 bases, J lost 1 base, and 2 bases stayed unmatched. In germline, CDR1 is MDHEN, CDR2 SYDVKM. The DNA of the CDR3 is TGTGCCAGCAGTGGGGGACAGGGGAGCAATCAGCCCCAGCATTTT. Translation: CASSGGQGSNQPQHF.

CDR3 amino acids: CATSYGDTYEQYF. The CDR3 bases are TGTGCCACCAGCTACGGGGATACCTACGAGCAGTACTTC. V usage is TRBV15 and J usage is TRBJ2-7; TRBD2 is a possible D gene (5 bases). Looked up from germline, CDR1 is LNHNV and CDR2 is YYDKDF (reference sequence). The V end was cut by 5 bases, the J end by 2 bases, with 10 bases between. The CDR3 length is 13 residues.

This clone occurred once. The gene calls are TRBV13 and TRBJ1-4; TRBD1 matches at 9 bases. Trimming removed 5 bases from V and 6 bases from J; junction bases left unmatched: 4. Germline CDR1 reads PRHDT; CDR2 reads FYEKMQ (reference sequence). The CDR3 totals 14 residues. CDR3 DNA: TGTGCCAGCAGCGGGGACAGGGAAGATGAAAAACTGTTTTTT. This encodes CASSGDREDEKLFF.

The V call is TRBV6-2 or TRBV6-3, the J call TRBJ2-5; 8 bases map to TRBD2. Per the germline V gene, CDR1 is MNHEY and CDR2 is SVGEGT. J gave up 7 bases and V 5 bases, and 12 bases lay outside the gene matches. CDR3 length: 15 amino acids. CDR3: CASSISGELRGTQYF. CDR3 coding DNA: TGTGCCAGCAGTATTAGCGGGGAACTCCGCGGGACCCAGTACTTC.

The CDR3 DNA reads TGTGCCAGCAGCGTAGAGTCTAGCGGGGGGGCAGATACGCAGTATTTT. This encodes CASSVESSGGADTQYF. J is TRBJ2-3 and V is TRBV9; 12 bases line up with TRBD2. Germline trimming cut 0 bases from V and 4 bases from J; bases unmatched to any gene: 3. This CDR3 has 16 amino acids. CDR1 is SGDLS, CDR2 YYNGEE, per germline. Using reference TRBV9 and TRBJ2-3 for the parts outside the CDR3, the full variable domain is DSGVTQTPKHLITATGQRVTLRCSPRSGDLSVYWYQQSLDQGLQFLIQYYNGEERAKGNILERFSAQQFPDLHSELNLSSLELGDSALYFCASSVESSGGADTQYFGPGTRLTVL.

This chain connects TRBV10-3 to TRBJ2-1; 7 bases are shared with TRBD2. The CDR3 consists of 14 residues. J gave up 9 bases and V 2 bases, and 7 bases lay outside the gene matches. Germline V gene data show CDR1 as ENHRY and CDR2 as SYGVKD. CDR3 in DNA: TGTGCCATCAGTGAGAGAGGGACTATACGTGAGCAGTTCTTC. This encodes CAISERGTIREQFF.

The chain has TRBV2 and TRBJ1-3, with 7 bases lining up with TRBD1. The trim removed 0 bases at V and 3 bases at J, leaving 11 bases unmatched. There are 18 residues in the CDR3. From germline, CDR1 is SNHLY and CDR2 FYNNEI. The CDR3 DNA sequence: TGTGCCAGCAGTGAAGCGCTTCGCGACAGGGCGGTTGGAAACACCATATATTTT. It yields the protein CASSEALRDRAVGNTIYF.

The rearrangement links TRBV6-2 or TRBV6-3 to TRBJ1-5, with a tentative D call TRBD1 (6 bases). Germline V gene data show CDR1 as MNHEY and CDR2 as SVGEGT. The CDR3 is 15 residues long. V was clipped by 2 bases and J by 4 bases, with 12 bases between them. This CDR3 reads CASSYGGLGNQPQHF. CDR3 in DNA: TGTGCCAGCAGTTACGGGGGCCTGGGAAATCAGCCCCAGCATTTT.

The chain has TRBV19 and TRBJ2-2; 8 nucleotides agree with TRBD1. Germline V CDR1 and CDR2: LNHDA, SQIVND (reference sequence). The CDR3 sequence is 16 residues long. V dropped 1 base and J dropped 6; count of bases not matched to a gene: 7. The CDR3 DNA reads as TGTGCCAGTAGTATAGGGACAGGGATTGTCGCCGGGGAGCTGTTTTTT. Amino acid sequence: CASSIGTGIVAGELFF.

This chain connects TRBV6-5 to TRBJ1-1; 8 bases are shared with TRBD1. The J segment lost 4 bases and the V segment lost 5 bases, leaving 6 bases of the junction unmatched. Germline V gene lookup returns CDR1 MNHEY and CDR2 SVGAGI. The CDR3 has 14 amino acids. This CDR3 is CASSTDRGITEAFF. The CDR3 DNA follows: TGTGCCAGCAGTACCGACAGGGGAATCACTGAAGCTTTCTTT.

The chain employs TRBV5-1 and TRBJ1-4; 8 nucleotides match TRBD1. The CDR3 loop spans 13 amino acids. Germline V CDR1 and CDR2: SGHRS, YFSETQ. Trimming cost V 4 bases and J 7 bases; bases outside gene matches: 3. CDR3 amino acids: CASSLGQGEKLFF. CDR3 in DNA: TGCGCCAGCAGCCTAGGACAGGGTGAAAAACTGTTTTTT. The full variable domain, in which reference TRBV5-1 and TRBJ1-4 provide the parts outside the CDR3, is KAGVTQTPRYLIKTRGQQVTLSCSPISGHRSVSWYQQTPGQGLQFLFEYFSETQRNKGNFPGRFSGRQFSNSRSEMNVSTLELGDSALYLCASSLGQGEKLFFGSGTQLSVL.

This chain's CDR3 is CASSLPDRGYEQYF. The CDR3 DNA reads as TGTGCCAGCAGTTTGCCCGACAGGGGGTACGAGCAGTACTTC. The V and J genes are TRBV28 and TRBJ2-7; 9 positions match TRBD1. The junction had 4 bases not matched to a gene; V was cut back by 3 bases and J by 4 bases. The length of the CDR3 is 14 residues. CDR1 and CDR2 (germline): MDHEN, SYDVKM.

This clone was counted between two and nine times. For the CDR3, the DNA is TGTGCCACCAGCAGTTGGACGGGGGTTAATGAAAAACTGTTTTTT. As protein: CATSSWTGVNEKLFF. The chain links TRBV15 to TRBJ1-4; maybe TRBD1 (5 bases). Trimming removed 3 bases from V and 4 bases from J, with 12 bases in between. Germline V CDR1 and CDR2: LNHNV, YYDKDF (reference sequence). The CDR3 contains 15 residues. The whole variable domain, filled in from reference TRBV15 and TRBJ1-4, reads DAMVIQNPRYQVTQFGKPVTLSCSQTLNHNVMYWYQQKSSQAPKLLFHYYDKDFNNEADTPDNFQSRRPNTSFCFLDIRSPGLGDTAMYLCATSSWTGVNEKLFFGSGTQLSVL.

The chain joins TRBV28 to TRBJ1-4; D unclear. Germline loops: CDR1 MDHEN, CDR2 SYDVKM. The CDR3 has 14 amino acids. The CDR3 bases are TGTGCTAGTTCTGTCAGGACAACTAATGAAAAACTGTTTTTT. It yields the protein CASSVRTTNEKLFF.

This clone came up a few times. The V call is TRBV5-1, the J call TRBJ1-1; D gene unclear. Trimming left V 3 bases short and J 4 bases short, with 4 bases between. The CDR3 totals 11 residues. CDR1 and CDR2 from the germline V gene are SGHRS and YFSETQ. The CDR3 bases are TGCGCCAGCAGCTACAGCACTGAAGCTTTCTTT. It specifies CASSYSTEAFF.

V usage is TRBV5-4 and J usage is TRBJ1-4, with TRBD1 matching over 9 bases. Per germline, CDR1 SGHNT and CDR2 YYREEE (reference sequence). J was trimmed by 5 bases and V by 0 bases; bases with no gene match: 5. This CDR3 contains 16 residues. CDR3 DNA: TGTGCCAGCAGCTTGGTGCCGACAGGGGGAAATGAAAAACTGTTTTTT. It specifies CASSLVPTGGNEKLFF. The full variable domain, rest sourced from reference TRBV5-4 and TRBJ1-4, is ETGVTQSPTHLIKTRGQQVTLRCSSQSGHNTVSWYQQALGQGPQFIFQYYREEENGRGNFPPRFSGLQFPNYSSELNVNALELDDSALYLCASSLVPTGGNEKLFFGSGTQLSVL.

The rearrangement joins TRBV19 to TRBJ1-5, with 9 positions matching TRBD1. The CDR3 sequence is 14 residues long. V trimming: 6 bases; J trimming: 4 bases; junction bases outside the gene matches: 4. Germline V gene lookup returns CDR1 LNHDA and CDR2 SQIVND (reference sequence). This CDR3 is CASRGTGRNQPQHF. DNA of the CDR3: TGTGCCAGTAGGGGGACAGGGAGGAATCAGCCCCAGCATTTT.

The chain has TRBV19 and TRBJ1-5; D not certain. Germline CDR1 LNHDA, CDR2 SQIVND (reference sequence). This CDR3 contains 15 residues. Trimming stripped 1 base from V and 8 bases from J, with 15 bases between. The DNA for the CDR3 is TGTGCCAGTAGTATAGGTCAGGCCTCTCGAAAGCCCCAGCATTTT. It codes for CASSIGQASRKPQHF.

The rearrangement joins TRBV2 to TRBJ1-5; 9 positions agree with TRBD1. This CDR3 comprises 15 residues. Looked up from germline, CDR1 is SNHLY and CDR2 is FYNNEI. V was pared by 8 bases and J by 4 bases, with 9 bases of the junction left unmatched. CDR3 DNA sequence: TGTGCCAGCGGAGAGGACAGGGGAGAGAATCAGCCCCAGCATTTT. Translated: CASGEDRGENQPQHF.